One and the same sample provided the 20 T cell receptor beta chains below, sequenced in a study of control samples from healthy donors and cancer patients. The repertoire was sequenced with immunoSEQ multiplex PCR; TCRdb's copy has only in-frame clones and lacks some. The sample has approximately 100,000 clones; around 88% are singletons. Sequencing used blood. The origin of the receptors is a man younger than 40 in good health.

V and J are TRBV23-1 and TRBJ1-6; 8 bases are a match to TRBD1. TRBV23-1 is designated an ORF whose function remains uncertain. V shed 0 bases, J shed 7 bases, and the junction held 11 bases outside the gene matches. The CDR3 spans 18 residues. The CDR3 DNA reads as TGCGCCAGCAGTCAATCGTGGCAGGGGGCCCAGGGGAATTCACCCCTCCACTTT. Residues: CASSQSWQGAQGNSPLHF.

This chain uses TRBV7-2 with TRBJ1-3; no clear D. The germline CDR1 and CDR2 sequences are SGHTA and FQGNSA. V was pared by 1 base and J by 0 bases, with 16 bases between. This CDR3 region has 18 residues. The CDR3 reads CASSLVLGGGSSGNTIYF. The CDR3 DNA sequence: TGTGCCAGCAGCTTAGTACTGGGAGGCGGGAGCTCTGGAAACACCATATATTTT.

The CDR3 protein is CASSYSPGTSGGEEDTQYF. In DNA form, the CDR3 reads TGTGCCAGCAGTTATTCTCCCGGGACTAGCGGGGGGGAGGAGGATACGCAGTATTTT. The chain combines TRBV9 with TRBJ2-3, with TRBD2 identical over 16 bases. Germline V CDR1 and CDR2: SGDLS, YYNGEE. V dropped 5 bases and J dropped 6; count of bases not matched to a gene: 15. CDR3 length: 19 residues.

This chain uses TRBV12-3 or TRBV12-4 with TRBJ1-1; D gene unclear. V shed 1 base and J shed 5 bases, with 5 bases lying between them. The CDR3 has 12 residues. The CDR3 loop reads CASSLGVTEAFF. The CDR3 coding sequence is TGTGCCAGCAGTTTAGGAGTTACTGAAGCTTTCTTT.

V gene TRBV19 combines with J gene TRBJ1-4; 9 bases map to TRBD1. J gave up 8 bases and V 3 bases, and 7 bases lay outside the gene matches. The CDR3 consists of 15 residues. Germline V gives CDR1 LNHDA, CDR2 SQIVND (reference sequence). The CDR3 DNA reads as TGTGCCAGTAGTATCCCGGGACAGGGACAAGAAAAACTGTTTTTT. It translates to CASSIPGQGQEKLFF.

This chain joins TRBV4-2 and TRBJ1-2; a possible D gene is TRBD1 (5 bases). Germline lookup yields CDR1 LGHNA and CDR2 YNFKEQ. The CDR3 has 14 amino acids. Trimming pared 4 bases from V and 4 bases from J, leaving 13 bases between. In DNA, the CDR3 is TGTGCCAGCAGCCCAGGCAGGGAGGTCTATGGCTACACCTTC. It is translated as CASSPGREVYGYTF.

The chain is built from TRBV6-1 and TRBJ1-2; D unresolved. This CDR3 spans 13 amino acids. Looked up from germline, CDR1 is MNHNS and CDR2 is SASEGT. Trimming removed 2 bases from V and 3 bases from J, with 7 bases in between. CDR3 sequence: CASSERIYYGYTF. CDR3 DNA: TGTGCCAGCAGTGAAAGGATTTACTATGGCTACACCTTC.

About this clone: A junction end diverges from the germline sequence, so it may reflect a read error. The rearrangement links TRBV29-1 to TRBJ1-4; 12 positions match TRBD1. The CDR3 runs 16 residues. Germline values: CDR1 SQVTM, CDR2 ANQGSEA. The CDR3 here is CSVQEGQGASNEKLFF. The CDR3, as DNA: TGCAGCGTTCAAGAGGGACAGGGGGCCTCTAATGAAAAACTGTTTTTT. Together with reference TRBV29-1 and TRBJ1-4, the CDR3 gives the full variable domain: SAVISQKPSRDICQRGTSLTIQCQVDSQVTMMFWYRQQPGQSLTLIATANQGSEATYESGFVIDKFPISRPNLTFSTLTVSNMSPEDSSIYLCSVQEGQGASNEKLFFGSGTQLSVL.

This clone was counted once. The rearrangement links TRBV27 to TRBJ2-7; no definite D call. With 6 bases removed from V and 6 bases from J, the gap between germline ends came to 9 bases. Germline V gene sequence: CDR1 MNHEY, CDR2 SMNVEV (reference sequence). The length of the CDR3 is 11 residues. The DNA of the CDR3 is TGTGCCAGCAGGTCCGCCGGCGAGCAGTACTTC. Its translation: CASRSAGEQYF.

This clone appeared once. The V gene is TRBV5-1, the J gene TRBJ1-5, with D perhaps matching TRBD1 (5 bases). The CDR3 runs 16 residues. V lost 0 bases and J lost 4, with 14 bases in between. The germline gives CDR1 SGHRS, CDR2 YFSETQ. The CDR3 sequence is CASSLGAGSINQPQHF. CDR3 DNA sequence: TGCGCCAGCAGCTTGGGGGCAGGGTCTATTAATCAGCCCCAGCATTTT.

CDR3 loop: CATSVTGVEGYTF. The CDR3 coding sequence is TGTGCCACCAGTGTGACAGGGGTGGAAGGCTACACCTTC. The V gene is TRBV24-1, the J gene TRBJ1-2, with TRBD1 matching over 8 bases. J lost 8 bases, V lost 5 bases, and 6 bases had no gene match. From germline, CDR1 is KGHDR and CDR2 SFDVKD. The CDR3 consists of 13 residues.

The V call is TRBV21-1, the J call TRBJ1-2; the table names TRBD1, a call not compared with the DNA. TRBV21-1 corresponds to a pseudogene. This CDR3 contains 15 residues. Here the CDR3 reads CASSKAQGANYGYTF. The CDR3 DNA reads as TGTGCCAGCAGCAAAGCTCAGGGGGCGAACTATGGCTACACCTTC.

V is TRBV5-4 and J is TRBJ2-4, with 7 bases that match TRBD1. The J segment lost 8 bases and the V segment lost 5 bases, leaving 7 bases of the junction unmatched. Per the germline V gene, CDR1 is SGHNT and CDR2 is YYREEE (reference sequence). The CDR3 covers 13 residues. The chain's CDR3 is CASRPGGTDIQYF. The CDR3 DNA follows: TGTGCCAGCAGGCCAGGGGGTACGGACATTCAGTACTTC.

This clone was seen a single time. This chain connects TRBV7-3 to TRBJ1-1, with no clear D. This CDR3 is 11 amino acids long. Trimming removed 5 bases at V and 2 bases at J, with 3 bases between. Germline V lookup: CDR1 SGHTA, CDR2 FQGTGA. The CDR3 DNA reads as TGTGCCAGCAGCGTAAACACTGAAGCTTTCTTT. Its translation is CASSVNTEAFF.

The gene calls are TRBV6-6 and TRBJ2-3, with TRBD2 identical over 10 bases. V lost 6 bases and J lost 4; bases outside the gene matches: 10. This CDR3 is built from 16 residues. The germline gives CDR1 MNHNY, CDR2 SVGAGI (reference sequence). CDR3 region: CASRGIAGGLSDTQYF. In nucleotides, the CDR3 is TGTGCCAGCAGGGGGATAGCGGGGGGACTATCAGATACGCAGTATTTT.

V and J are TRBV5-1 and TRBJ1-1, with 9 bases fitting TRBD1. Trimming took 3 bases from V and 5 from J; bases not matched to a gene: 11. Germline V gives CDR1 SGHRS, CDR2 YFSETQ. The CDR3 totals 16 residues. The CDR3 sequence is CASSSTGTGIGTEAFF. DNA for the CDR3: TGCGCCAGCAGCTCAACCGGGACAGGGATCGGAACTGAAGCTTTCTTT.

CDR3 sequence (DNA): TGTGCCAGCAGTGACTCAGCGGTTACCCTACAGCAGTTCTTC. Amino acids: CASSDSAVTLQQFF. The chain is built from TRBV6-4 and TRBJ2-1; a weak D match, TRBD2 (5 bases). From germline, CDR1 is MRHNA and CDR2 SNTAGT. Trimming took 0 bases from V and 11 from J, leaving 14 bases between them. The CDR3 extends over 14 amino acids.

The gene calls are TRBV11-2 and TRBJ2-2, with 7 bases lining up with TRBD1. The CDR3 is 15 residues long. Trimming removed 4 bases from V and 8 bases from J; junction bases left unmatched: 10. Germline V CDR1 and CDR2: SGHAT, FQNNGV. CDR3 DNA sequence: TGTGCCAGCAGCTCGGAGACAGGGAAGCGGGGGGAGCTGTTTTTT. Protein sequence: CASSSETGKRGELFF.

The J gene is TRBJ1-6, the V gene TRBV5-6; D gene ambiguous. This CDR3 region has 14 residues. Trimming stripped 1 base from V and 4 bases from J, with 6 bases between. The germline gives CDR1 SGHDT, CDR2 YYEEEE. The chain's CDR3 is CASSLLEYNSPLHF. Written as DNA, the CDR3 is TGTGCCAGCAGCTTGCTGGAGTATAATTCACCCCTCCACTTT. The variable domain in full, completed from reference TRBV5-6 and TRBJ1-6, reads DAGVTQSPTHLIKTRGQQVTLRCSPKSGHDTVSWYQQALGQGPQFIFQYYEEEERQRGNFPDRFSGHQFPNYSSELNVNALLLGDSALYLCASSLLEYNSPLHFGNGTRLTVT.

The chain employs TRBV19 and TRBJ2-1; 10 nucleotides align to TRBD2. Losses at the gene ends were 11 bases for V and 6 bases for J; bases not matched to a gene: 13. Germline assignment: CDR1 LNHDA and CDR2 SQIVND (reference sequence). The CDR3 is made up of 15 amino acids. CDR3 protein: CAPEGAGGPINEQFF. The CDR3 DNA sequence: TGTGCCCCCGAAGGAGCGGGAGGGCCCATCAATGAGCAGTTCTTC.